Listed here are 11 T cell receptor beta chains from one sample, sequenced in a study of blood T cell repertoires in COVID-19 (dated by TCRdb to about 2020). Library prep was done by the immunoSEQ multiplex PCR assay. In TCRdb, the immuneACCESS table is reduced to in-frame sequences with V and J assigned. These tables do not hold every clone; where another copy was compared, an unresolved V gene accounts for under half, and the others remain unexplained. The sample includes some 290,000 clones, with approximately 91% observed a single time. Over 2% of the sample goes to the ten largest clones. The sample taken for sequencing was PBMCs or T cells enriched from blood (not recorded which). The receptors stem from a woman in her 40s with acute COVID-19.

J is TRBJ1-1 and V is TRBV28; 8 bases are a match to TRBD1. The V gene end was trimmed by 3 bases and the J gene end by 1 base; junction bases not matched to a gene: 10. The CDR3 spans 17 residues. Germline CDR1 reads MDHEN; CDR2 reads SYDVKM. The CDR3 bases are TGTGCCAGCAGTTTTCTCATAGGGACAGGAACGAACACTGAAGCTTTCTTT. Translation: CASSFLIGTGTNTEAFF.

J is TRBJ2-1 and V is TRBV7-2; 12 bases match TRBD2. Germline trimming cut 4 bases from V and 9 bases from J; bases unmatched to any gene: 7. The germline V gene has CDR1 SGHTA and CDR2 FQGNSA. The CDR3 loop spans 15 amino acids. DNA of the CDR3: TGTGCCAGCAGCTCCTTCGGGACTAGCGGGCCTGAGCAGTTCTTC. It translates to CASSSFGTSGPEQFF. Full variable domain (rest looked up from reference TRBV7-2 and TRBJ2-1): GAGVSQSPSNKVTEKGKDVELRCDPISGHTALYWYRQSLGQGLEFLIYFQGNSAPDKSGLPSDRFSAERTGGSVSTLTIQRTQQEDSAVYLCASSSFGTSGPEQFFGPGTRLTVL.

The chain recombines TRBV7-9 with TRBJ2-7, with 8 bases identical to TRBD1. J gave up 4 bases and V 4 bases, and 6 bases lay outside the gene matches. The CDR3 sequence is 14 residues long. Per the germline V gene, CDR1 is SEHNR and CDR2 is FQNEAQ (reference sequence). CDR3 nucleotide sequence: TGTGCCAGCAGCTCCGGGACAGGTCCTTACGAGCAGTACTTC. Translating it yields CASSSGTGPYEQYF.

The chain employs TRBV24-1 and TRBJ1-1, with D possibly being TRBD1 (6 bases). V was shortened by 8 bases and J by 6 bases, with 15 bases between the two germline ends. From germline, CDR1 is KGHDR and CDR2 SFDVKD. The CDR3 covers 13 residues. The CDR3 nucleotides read TGTGCCACCAAGAACAGGGAGTCCTCTGAAGCTTTCTTT. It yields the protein CATKNRESSEAFF.

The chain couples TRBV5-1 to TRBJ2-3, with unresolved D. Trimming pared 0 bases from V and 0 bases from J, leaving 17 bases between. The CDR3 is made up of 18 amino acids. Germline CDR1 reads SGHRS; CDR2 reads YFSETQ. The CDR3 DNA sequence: TGCGCCAGCAGCTTGGCCAAGTTAGCCTACACTAGCACAGATACGCAGTATTTT. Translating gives CASSLAKLAYTSTDTQYF.

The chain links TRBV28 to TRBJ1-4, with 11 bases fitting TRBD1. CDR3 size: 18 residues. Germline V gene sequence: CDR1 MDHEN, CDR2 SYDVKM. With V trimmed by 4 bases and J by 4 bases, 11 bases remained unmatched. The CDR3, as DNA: TGTGCCAGCAGTTCCGGACAGGGGGCTTATCGGGATAATGAAAAACTGTTTTTT. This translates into CASSSGQGAYRDNEKLFF. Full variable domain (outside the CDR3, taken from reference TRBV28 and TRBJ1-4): DVKVTQSSRYLVKRTGEKVFLECVQDMDHENMFWYRQDPGLGLRLIYFSYDVKMKEKGDIPEGYSVSREKKERFSLILESASTNQTSMYLCASSSGQGAYRDNEKLFFGSGTQLSVL.

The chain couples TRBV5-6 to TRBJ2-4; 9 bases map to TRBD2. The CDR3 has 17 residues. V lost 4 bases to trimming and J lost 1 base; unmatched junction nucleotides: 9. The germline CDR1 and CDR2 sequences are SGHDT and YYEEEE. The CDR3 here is CASSITGGGAAKNIQYF. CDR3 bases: TGTGCCAGCAGCATAACAGGCGGGGGGGCGGCCAAAAACATTCAGTACTTC.

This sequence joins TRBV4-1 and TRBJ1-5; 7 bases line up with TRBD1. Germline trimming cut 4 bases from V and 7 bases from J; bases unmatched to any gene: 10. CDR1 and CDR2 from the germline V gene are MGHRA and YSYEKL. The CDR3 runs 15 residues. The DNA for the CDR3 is TGCGCCAGCAGCCCCCGACAGGGTAGTTTGCAGCCCCAGCATTTT. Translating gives CASSPRQGSLQPQHF.

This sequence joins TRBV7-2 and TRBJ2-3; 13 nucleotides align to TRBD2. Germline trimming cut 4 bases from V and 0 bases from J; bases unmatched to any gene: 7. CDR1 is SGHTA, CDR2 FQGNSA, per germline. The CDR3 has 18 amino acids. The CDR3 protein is CASSSRLAGGLSTDTQYF. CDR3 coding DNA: TGTGCCAGCAGCTCTAGACTAGCGGGGGGCCTCAGCACAGATACGCAGTATTTT.

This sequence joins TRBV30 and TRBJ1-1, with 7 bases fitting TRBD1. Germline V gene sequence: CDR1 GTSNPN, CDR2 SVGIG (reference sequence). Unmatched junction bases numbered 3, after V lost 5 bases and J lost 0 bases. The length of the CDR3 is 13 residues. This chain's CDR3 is CAWQGVLNTEAFF. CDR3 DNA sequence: TGTGCCTGGCAGGGGGTCCTGAACACTGAAGCTTTCTTT.

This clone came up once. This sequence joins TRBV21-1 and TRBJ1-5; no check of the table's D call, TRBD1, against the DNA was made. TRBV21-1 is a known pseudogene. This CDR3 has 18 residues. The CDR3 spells CASSQRARGRNSNQPQHF. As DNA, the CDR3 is TGTGCCAGCAGCCAAAGGGCCAGGGGGAGGAATAGCAATCAGCCCCAGCATTTT.